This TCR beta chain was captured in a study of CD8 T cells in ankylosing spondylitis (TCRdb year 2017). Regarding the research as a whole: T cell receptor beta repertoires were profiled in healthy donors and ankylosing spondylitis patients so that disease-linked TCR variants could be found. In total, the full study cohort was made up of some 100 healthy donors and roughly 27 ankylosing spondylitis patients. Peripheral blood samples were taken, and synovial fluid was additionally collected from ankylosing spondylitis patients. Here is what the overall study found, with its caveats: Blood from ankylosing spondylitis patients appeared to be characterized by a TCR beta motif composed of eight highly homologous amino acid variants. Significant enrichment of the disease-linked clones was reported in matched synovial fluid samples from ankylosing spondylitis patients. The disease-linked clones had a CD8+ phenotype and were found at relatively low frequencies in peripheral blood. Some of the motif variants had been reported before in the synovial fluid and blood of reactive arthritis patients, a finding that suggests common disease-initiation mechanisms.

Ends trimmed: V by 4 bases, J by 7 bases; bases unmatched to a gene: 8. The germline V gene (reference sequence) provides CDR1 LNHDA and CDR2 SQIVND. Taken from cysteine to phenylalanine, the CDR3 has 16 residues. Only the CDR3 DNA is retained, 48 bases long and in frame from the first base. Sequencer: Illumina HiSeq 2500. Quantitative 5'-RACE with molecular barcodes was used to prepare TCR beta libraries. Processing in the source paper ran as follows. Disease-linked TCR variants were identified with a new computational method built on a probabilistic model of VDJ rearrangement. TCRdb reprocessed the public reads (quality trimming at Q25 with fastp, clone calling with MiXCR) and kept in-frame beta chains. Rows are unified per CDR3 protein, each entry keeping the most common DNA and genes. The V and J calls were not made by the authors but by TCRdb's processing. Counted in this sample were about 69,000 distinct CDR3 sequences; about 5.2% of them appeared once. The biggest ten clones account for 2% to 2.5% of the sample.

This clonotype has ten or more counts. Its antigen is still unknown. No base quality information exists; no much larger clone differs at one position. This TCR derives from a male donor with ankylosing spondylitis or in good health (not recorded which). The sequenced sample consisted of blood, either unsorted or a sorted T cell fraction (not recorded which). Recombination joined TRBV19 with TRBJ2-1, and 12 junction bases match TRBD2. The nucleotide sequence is TGTGCCAGTAGTAGACCCGGGACTAGCGGGCGGAATGAGCAGTTCTTC. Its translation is CASSRPGTSGRNEQFF.